Below are 4 T cell receptor beta chains sequenced from a single sample in a study of early T cells in non-severe SARS-CoV-2 infection. TCRdb itself ran the 5' RACE reads through MiXCR, one entry per CDR3 protein. The sample comprises 99,000 or so distinct CDR3 sequences, around 16% of which are singletons, and 0.95% to 1.5% rests with the top ten. Sequenced: whole blood. These receptors were taken from an adult who was a healthcare worker with PCR-confirmed SARS-CoV-2 infection or an uninfected control (not recorded which).

This clonotype was counted only a few times. The chain uses TRBV14 and TRBJ2-2, with 10 bases fitting TRBD1. Germline lookup yields CDR1 SGHDN and CDR2 FVKESK. The CDR3 is 16 residues long. V shed 6 bases and J 4 bases; nucleotides not matched to a gene: 8. The CDR3 here is CASRPTGTGATGELFF. CDR3 DNA sequence: TGTGCCAGCAGGCCCACCGGGACAGGGGCCACCGGGGAGCTGTTTTTT. Combining the CDR3 with reference TRBV14 and TRBJ2-2 gives the whole variable domain EAGVTQFPSHSVIEKGQTVTLRCDPISGHDNLYWYRRVMGKEIKFLLHFVKESKQDESGMPNNRFLAERTGGTYSTLKVQPAELEDSGVYFCASRPTGTGATGELFFGEGSRLTVL.

This clonotype was observed a handful of times. The V and J genes are TRBV6-6 and TRBJ2-2, with D possibly TRBD1 on 5 matching bases. The CDR3 loop spans 18 amino acids. The V gene's germline CDR1 is MNHNY and CDR2 SVGAGI (reference sequence). V was shortened by 2 bases and J by 4 bases, with 20 bases between the two germline ends. The CDR3 sequence is CASSYGAWGKRTTGELFF. The CDR3 DNA follows: TGTGCCAGCAGTTACGGGGCCTGGGGAAAGAGAACCACCGGGGAGCTGTTTTTT.

The chain combines TRBV28 with TRBJ1-1; D remains ambiguous. Germline values: CDR1 MDHEN, CDR2 SYDVKM. The CDR3 length is 11 residues. V was trimmed by 4 bases and J by 3 bases, leaving 3 bases between them. CDR3 in DNA: TGTGCCAGCAGTTACTACACTGAAGCTTTCTTT. Its translation is CASSYYTEAFF.

This clonotype was counted ten times or more. V usage is TRBV16 and J usage is TRBJ2-7, with 7 nucleotides matching TRBD1. The CDR3 spans 12 residues. Losses at the gene ends were 4 bases for V and 5 bases for J; bases not matched to a gene: 2. Germline values: CDR1 KGHSY, CDR2 FQNENV. CDR3 DNA: TGTGCCAGCAGCCCGCAGGGGGACGAGCAGTACTTC. Amino acid sequence: CASSPQGDEQYF. Combining the CDR3 with reference TRBV16 and TRBJ2-7 gives the whole variable domain GEEVAQTPKHLVRGEGQKAKLYCAPIKGHSYVFWYQQVLKNEFKFLISFQNENVFDETGMPKERFSAKCLPNSPCSLEIQATKLEDSAVYFCASSPQGDEQYFGPGTRLTVT.